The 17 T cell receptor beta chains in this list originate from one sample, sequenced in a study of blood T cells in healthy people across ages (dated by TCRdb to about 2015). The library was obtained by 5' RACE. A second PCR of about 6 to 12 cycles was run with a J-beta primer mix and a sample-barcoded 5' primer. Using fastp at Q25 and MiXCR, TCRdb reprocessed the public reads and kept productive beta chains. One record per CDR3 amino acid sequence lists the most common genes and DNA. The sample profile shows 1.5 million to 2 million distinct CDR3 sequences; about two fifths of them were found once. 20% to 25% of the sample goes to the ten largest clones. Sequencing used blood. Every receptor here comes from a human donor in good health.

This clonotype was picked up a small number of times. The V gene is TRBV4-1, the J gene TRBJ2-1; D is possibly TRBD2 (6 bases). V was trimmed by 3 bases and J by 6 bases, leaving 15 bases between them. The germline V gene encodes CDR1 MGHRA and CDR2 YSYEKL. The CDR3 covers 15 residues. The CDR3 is CASSHTGGLRNEQFF. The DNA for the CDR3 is TGCGCCAGCAGCCACACCGGGGGACTGCGCAATGAGCAGTTCTTC.

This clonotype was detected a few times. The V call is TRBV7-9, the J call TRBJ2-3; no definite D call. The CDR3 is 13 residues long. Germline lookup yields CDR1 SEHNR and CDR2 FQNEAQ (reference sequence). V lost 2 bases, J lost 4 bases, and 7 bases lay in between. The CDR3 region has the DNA TGTGCCAGCAGCTTAATGTATGCAGATACGCAGTATTTT. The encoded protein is CASSLMYADTQYF. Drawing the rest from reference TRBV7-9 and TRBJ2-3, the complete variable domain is DTGVSQNPRHKITKRGQNVTFRCDPISEHNRLYWYRQTLGQGPEFLTYFQNEAQLEKSRLLSDRFSAERPKGSFSTLEIQRTEQGDSAMYLCASSLMYADTQYFGPGTRLTVL.

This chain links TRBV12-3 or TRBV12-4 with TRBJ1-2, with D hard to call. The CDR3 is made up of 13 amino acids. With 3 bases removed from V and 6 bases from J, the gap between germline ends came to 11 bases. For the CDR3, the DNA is TGTGCCAGCAGTTTTGAGCCCCGCGATGGCTACACCTTC. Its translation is CASSFEPRDGYTF.

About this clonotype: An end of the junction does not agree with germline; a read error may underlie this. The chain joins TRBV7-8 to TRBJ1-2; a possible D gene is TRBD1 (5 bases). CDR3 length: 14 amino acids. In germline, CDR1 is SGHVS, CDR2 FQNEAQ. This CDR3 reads CASSSYRQNYGHTF. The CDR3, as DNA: TGTGCCAGCAGCTCATACAGGCAAAACTATGGCCACACCTTC.

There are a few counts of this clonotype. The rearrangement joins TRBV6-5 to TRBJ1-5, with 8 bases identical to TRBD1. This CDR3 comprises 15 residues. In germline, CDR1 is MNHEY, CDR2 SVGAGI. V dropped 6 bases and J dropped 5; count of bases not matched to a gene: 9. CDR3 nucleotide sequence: TGTGCCAGCAGATCCGGACAGGGTCCTTATCAGCCCCAGCATTTT. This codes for CASRSGQGPYQPQHF.

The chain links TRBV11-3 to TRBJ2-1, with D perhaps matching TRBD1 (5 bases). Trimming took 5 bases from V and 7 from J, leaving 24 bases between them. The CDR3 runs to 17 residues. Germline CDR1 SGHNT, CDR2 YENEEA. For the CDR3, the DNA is TGTGCCAGCAGCCCGAATGGGGCAGGGCAGGGTAGGAATGAGCAGTTCTTC. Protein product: CASSPNGAGQGRNEQFF.

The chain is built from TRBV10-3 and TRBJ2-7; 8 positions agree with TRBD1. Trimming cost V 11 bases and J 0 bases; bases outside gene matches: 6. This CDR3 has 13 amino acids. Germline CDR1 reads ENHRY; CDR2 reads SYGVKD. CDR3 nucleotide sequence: TGTGCCGCCGGGACAGGTAGCTCCTACGAGCAGTACTTC. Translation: CAAGTGSSYEQYF.

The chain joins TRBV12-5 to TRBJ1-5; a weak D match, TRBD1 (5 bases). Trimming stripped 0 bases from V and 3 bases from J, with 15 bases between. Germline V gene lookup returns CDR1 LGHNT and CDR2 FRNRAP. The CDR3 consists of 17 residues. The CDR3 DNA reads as TGTGCTAGTGGTTTGGTAATTTGGGGGAAGGTCAATCAGCCCCAGCATTTT. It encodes CASGLVIWGKVNQPQHF.

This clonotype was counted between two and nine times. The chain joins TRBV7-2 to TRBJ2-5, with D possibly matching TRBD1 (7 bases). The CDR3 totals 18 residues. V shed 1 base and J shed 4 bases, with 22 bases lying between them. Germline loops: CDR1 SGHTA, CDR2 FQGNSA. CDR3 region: CASSLVASQYRGGETQYF. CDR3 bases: TGTGCCAGCAGCTTAGTCGCCTCGCAATACAGGGGAGGAGAGACCCAGTACTTC.

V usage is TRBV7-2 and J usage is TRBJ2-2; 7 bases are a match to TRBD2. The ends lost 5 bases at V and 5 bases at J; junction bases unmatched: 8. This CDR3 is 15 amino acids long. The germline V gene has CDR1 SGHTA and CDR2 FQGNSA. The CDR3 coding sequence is TGTGCCAGCAGCGCGGGACTACGGGGGACCGGGGAGCTGTTTTTT. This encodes CASSAGLRGTGELFF. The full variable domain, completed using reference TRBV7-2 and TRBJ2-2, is GAGVSQSPSNKVTEKGKDVELRCDPISGHTALYWYRQSLGQGLEFLIYFQGNSAPDKSGLPSDRFSAERTGGSVSTLTIQRTQQEDSAVYLCASSAGLRGTGELFFGEGSRLTVL.

In DNA, the CDR3 is TGCGCCAGCAGCTTCGGGTCTAGCGGGGGGGTGCAGTTCTTC. Translation gives CASSFGSSGGVQFF. This chain joins TRBV5-1 and TRBJ2-1; 12 bases agree with TRBD2. The V segment lost 2 bases and the J segment 12 bases; nucleotides outside the gene matches: 6. The CDR3 sequence is 14 residues long. Germline CDR1 and CDR2: SGHRS and YFSETQ.

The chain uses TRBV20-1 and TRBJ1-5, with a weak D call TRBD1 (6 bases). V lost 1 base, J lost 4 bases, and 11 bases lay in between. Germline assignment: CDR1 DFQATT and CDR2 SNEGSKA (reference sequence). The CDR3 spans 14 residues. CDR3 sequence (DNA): TGCAGTGCTAGAGGACAACAGGGTAATCAGCCCCAGCATTTT. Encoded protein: CSARGQQGNQPQHF.

In nucleotides, the CDR3 is TGTGCCAGCAGCTTGTGGAACAGCCTTGAAGCTTTCTTT. Amino acid sequence: CASSLWNSLEAFF. The genes are TRBV7-2 and TRBJ1-1; no clear D. V lost 3 bases and J 7 bases, leaving 12 bases between the germline ends. The CDR3 is 13 residues long. CDR1 is SGHTA and CDR2 is FQGNSA in the germline V gene. The complete variable domain, with remaining parts taken from reference TRBV7-2 and TRBJ1-1, reads GAGVSQSPSNKVTEKGKDVELRCDPISGHTALYWYRQSLGQGLEFLIYFQGNSAPDKSGLPSDRFSAERTGGSVSTLTIQRTQQEDSAVYLCASSLWNSLEAFFGQGTRLTVV.

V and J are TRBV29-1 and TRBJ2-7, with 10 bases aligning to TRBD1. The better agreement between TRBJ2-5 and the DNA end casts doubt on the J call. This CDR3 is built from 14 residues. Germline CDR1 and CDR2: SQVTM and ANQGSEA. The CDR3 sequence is CSVRGDRGVETQYF. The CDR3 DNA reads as TGCAGCGTTAGGGGGGACAGGGGAGTGGAGACCCAGTACTTC.

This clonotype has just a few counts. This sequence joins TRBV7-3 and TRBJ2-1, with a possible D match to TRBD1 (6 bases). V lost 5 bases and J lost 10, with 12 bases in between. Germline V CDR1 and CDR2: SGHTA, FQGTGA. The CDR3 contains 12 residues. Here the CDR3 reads CASSNPGTEQFF. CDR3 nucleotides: TGTGCCAGCAGCAACCCCGGGACAGAGCAGTTCTTC.

The CDR3 bases are TGTGCCAGCAGTCTGGAGCGGGGGTTCTCCTACAATGAGCAGTTCTTC. It specifies CASSLERGFSYNEQFF. This chain uses TRBV28 with TRBJ2-1, with 8 positions matching TRBD2. Germline V gene data show CDR1 as MDHEN and CDR2 as SYDVKM. The junction had 6 bases not matched to a gene; V was cut back by 5 bases and J by 0 bases. This CDR3 has 16 residues.

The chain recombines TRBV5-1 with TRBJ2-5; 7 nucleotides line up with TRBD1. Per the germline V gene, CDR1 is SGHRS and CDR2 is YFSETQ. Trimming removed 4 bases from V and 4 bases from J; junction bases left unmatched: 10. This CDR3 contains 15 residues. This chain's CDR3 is CASSLPRGGPETQYF. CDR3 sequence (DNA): TGCGCCAGCAGCCTACCCCGAGGGGGCCCAGAGACCCAGTACTTC.